The 14 T cell receptor beta chains below were found in one sample sequenced in a study of molecular identifiers for immune sequencing clone quantification (dated by TCRdb to between 2017 and 2018). Libraries were built with PCR. The run used a NextSeq 500. The public reads were run again by TCRdb, first through fastp at Q25 and then through MiXCR, and only productive beta chains were kept. Entries are consolidated by CDR3 protein sequence, retaining the most common genes and DNA. The sample has more than 450,000 distinct CDR3 sequences on record, around 23% of them singletons. Jointly, the top ten make up under 0.85% of the sample. The source material was naive CD8+ T cells from blood, with Jurkat cell RNA spiked in. What the cell subset or site label conveys for this sample: FACS-sorted CD8+CD4-CCR7+CD45RA+ naive T cells. Every receptor here comes from a human donor in good health. Some libraries in this study had Jurkat cell RNA spiked in.

The chain carries TRBV29-1 and TRBJ1-1, with D unclear. V shed 6 bases and J shed 5 bases, with 10 bases lying between them. Germline-derived CDR1 and CDR2 are SQVTM and ANQGSEA. The CDR3 is 11 amino acids. The CDR3: CSVRCVTEAFF. DNA for the CDR3: TGCAGCGTCCGATGTGTGACTGAAGCTTTCTTT.

V gene TRBV27 combines with J gene TRBJ1-2; TRBD1 agrees at 7 bases. The CDR3 runs 14 residues. Trimming at V came to 3 bases and at J to 5 bases, leaving 6 bases not matched to a gene. Germline V CDR1 and CDR2: MNHEY, SMNVEV (reference sequence). The CDR3 bases are TGTGCCAGCAGTTTCTCAGGGACAGCTTATGGCTACACCTTC. This translates into CASSFSGTAYGYTF.

This clonotype has more than one count but fewer than ten. This chain connects TRBV6-2 or TRBV6-3 to TRBJ2-1; D is possibly TRBD1 or TRBD2 (5 bases each). V lost 7 bases, J lost 7 bases, and 14 bases lay in between. This CDR3 has 13 amino acids. CDR1 MNHEY and CDR2 SVGEGT come from the germline V gene. The CDR3 DNA reads as TGTGCCAGCAATGTGGGGGTCGGGAATGAGCAGTTCTTC. Protein sequence: CASNVGVGNEQFF.

The table lists this clonotype with a few counts. The rearrangement links TRBV15 to TRBJ2-3; D unresolved. The CDR3 spans 13 residues. V lost 1 base, J lost 1 base, and 3 bases lay in between. Germline CDR1 is LNHNV and CDR2 is YYDKDF (reference sequence). CDR3 nucleotides: TGTGCCACCAGCAGAGTTCGCACAGATACGCAGTATTTT. Its protein product is CATSRVRTDTQYF.

Concerning this clonotype: A clone one base away is much larger, so this may be a read error. The chain couples TRBV24-1 to TRBJ2-3; 10 nucleotides align to TRBD1. Germline assignment: CDR1 KGHDR and CDR2 SFDVKD. The CDR3 covers 16 residues. The CDR3 nucleotides are TGTGCCATCAGTGAACGGGACAGGGGTGACACAGATACGCAGTATTTT. This gives the protein CAISERDRGDTDTQYF.

Only a few counts were recorded for this clonotype. V and J are TRBV13 and TRBJ1-1; a possible D gene is TRBD1 (5 bases). CDR3 length: 14 residues. Germline V CDR1 and CDR2: PRHDT, FYEKMQ (reference sequence). V was trimmed by 3 bases and J by 4 bases, leaving 12 bases between them. The CDR3 protein is CASSFNRLSTEAFF. The CDR3 nucleotides read TGTGCCAGCAGCTTTAACAGGTTGAGCACTGAAGCTTTCTTT.

As for this clonotype: A clone one base away is much larger, so this may be a read error. A read error is likely, as this CDR3 ends without the conserved phenylalanine or tryptophan. The V and J genes are TRBV20-1 and TRBJ2-5; 8 bases line up with TRBD1. Germline CDR1 reads DFQATT; CDR2 reads SNEGSKA (reference sequence). This CDR3 is 14 amino acids long. Trimming cost V 2 bases and J 4 bases; bases outside gene matches: 6. The DNA of the CDR3 is TGCAGTGCTAGACTGGTCAGGGGGCCAGAGACCCAGTACCTC. Protein product: CSARLVRGPETQYL.

In its sample, this clonotype was seen a few times. The chain links TRBV5-1 to TRBJ2-7; D not resolved. The CDR3 extends over 13 amino acids. V was trimmed by 5 bases and J by 3 bases, leaving 12 bases between them. Germline CDR1 is SGHRS and CDR2 is YFSETQ. As DNA, the CDR3 is TGCGCCAGCAGACGTATGGAAGACTACGAGCAGTACTTC. Protein sequence: CASRRMEDYEQYF.

This clonotype was picked up a small number of times. The chain employs TRBV6-5 and TRBJ2-5; D tentatively reads TRBD1 or TRBD2 (6 bases each). V lost 6 bases to trimming and J lost 5 bases, with 22 bases between them. Germline values: CDR1 MNHEY, CDR2 SVGAGI. This CDR3 has 16 residues. CDR3 region: CASSPSPPRGGETQYF. The DNA for the CDR3 is TGTGCCAGCAGCCCATCCCCGCCTCGAGGGGGGGAGACCCAGTACTTC.

This clonotype was seen more than once but under ten times. The chain links TRBV6-2 or TRBV6-3 to TRBJ2-3; a weak D match, TRBD2 (6 bases). The CDR3 length is 15 residues. CDR1 and CDR2 (germline): MNHEY, SVGEGT. V lost 6 bases, J lost 1 base, and 14 bases lay in between. The CDR3 sequence: CASSLPGGRTDTQYF. The DNA of the CDR3 is TGTGCCAGCAGCTTACCCGGGGGTCGCACAGATACGCAGTATTTT.

This chain uses TRBV7-9 with TRBJ1-2; D not resolved. Germline V gene sequence: CDR1 SEHNR, CDR2 FQNEAQ (reference sequence). Trimming took off 3 bases at V and 3 bases at J, with 8 bases between the two ends. This CDR3 spans 13 amino acids. For the CDR3, the DNA is TGTGCCAGCAGCTTGGCGGGAGACTATGGCTACACCTTC. Protein sequence: CASSLAGDYGYTF. The complete variable domain, with remaining parts taken from reference TRBV7-9 and TRBJ1-2, reads DTGVSQNPRHKITKRGQNVTFRCDPISEHNRLYWYRQTLGQGPEFLTYFQNEAQLEKSRLLSDRFSAERPKGSFSTLEIQRTEQGDSAMYLCASSLAGDYGYTFGSGTRLTVV.

J is TRBJ2-2 and V is TRBV19; possibly TRBD1 for D (6 bases). V lost 4 bases and J 4 bases, leaving 16 bases between the germline ends. The CDR3 covers 16 residues. The germline gives CDR1 LNHDA, CDR2 SQIVND (reference sequence). The CDR3 region is CASSNSGTRLTGELFF. The CDR3 DNA reads TGTGCCAGTAGTAATTCCGGGACAAGACTCACCGGGGAGCTGTTTTTT.

J is TRBJ2-7 and V is TRBV7-9; D ambiguous. V lost 5 bases and J lost 7, with 12 bases in between. The CDR3 length is 12 residues. CDR1 is SEHNR and CDR2 is FQNEAQ in the germline V gene (reference sequence). The CDR3, as DNA: TGTGCCAGCAGCGACCTTGCGGAGGAGCAGTACTTC. It yields the protein CASSDLAEEQYF.

There are a few counts of this clonotype. The chain joins TRBV30 to TRBJ2-4; TRBD1 matches at 9 bases. The CDR3 runs 17 residues. Germline lookup yields CDR1 GTSNPN and CDR2 SVGIG (reference sequence). V lost 4 bases and J lost 5; bases outside the gene matches: 15. DNA of the CDR3: TGTGCCTGGATGGATCAAGACAGGGGGGCGTCCGAAAACATTCAGTACTTC. This translates into CAWMDQDRGASENIQYF.